The clone carrying this T cell receptor beta chain is a singleton in its sample. Per the study methods: Reference gene primer amplification yielded estimated nucleated cell counts. The assay was immunoSEQ multiplex PCR, and TCRdb's table has in-frame clones only and misses some. V and J calls plus clone size are reproduced from that table; the DNA served to infer D and trimming. The top ten clones hold 4.5% to 5% of a sample with approximately 150,000 clones, approximately 91% of them seen once. This entry comes from a study of blood T cell repertoires in COVID-19. The germline CDR1 and CDR2 sequences are MNHEY and SVGAGI. The CDR3 is 15 amino acids. V was pared by 0 bases and J by 3 bases, with 11 bases between.

Sequenced sample: peripheral blood. The TCR sequence derives from a man between 18 and 29 years old with COVID-19, enrolled during active disease. The chain recombines TRBV6-5 with TRBJ1-1, with a tentative D call TRBD1 (6 bases). DNA of the CDR3: TGTGCCAGCAGTTACTCGATGGGGGCAGACACTGAAGCTTTCTTT. Its protein product is CASSYSMGADTEAFF.